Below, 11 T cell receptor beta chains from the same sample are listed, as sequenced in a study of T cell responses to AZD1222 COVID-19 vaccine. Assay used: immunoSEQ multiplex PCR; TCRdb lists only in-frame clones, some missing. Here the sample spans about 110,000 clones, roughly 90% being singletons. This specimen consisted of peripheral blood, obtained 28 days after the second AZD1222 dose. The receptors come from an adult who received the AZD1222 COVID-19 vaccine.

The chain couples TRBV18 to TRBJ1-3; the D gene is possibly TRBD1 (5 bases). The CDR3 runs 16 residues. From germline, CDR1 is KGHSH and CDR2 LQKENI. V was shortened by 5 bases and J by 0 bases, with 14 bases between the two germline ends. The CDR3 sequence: CASSSGTGSSGNTIYF. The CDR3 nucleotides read TGTGCCAGCTCATCGGGGACCGGTAGCTCTGGAAACACCATATATTTT. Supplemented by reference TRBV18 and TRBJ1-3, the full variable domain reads NAGVMQNPRHLVRRRGQEARLRCSPMKGHSHVYWYRQLPEEGLKFMVYLQKENIIDESGMPKERFSAEFPKEGPSILRIQQVVRGDSAAYFCASSSGTGSSGNTIYFGEGSWLTVV.

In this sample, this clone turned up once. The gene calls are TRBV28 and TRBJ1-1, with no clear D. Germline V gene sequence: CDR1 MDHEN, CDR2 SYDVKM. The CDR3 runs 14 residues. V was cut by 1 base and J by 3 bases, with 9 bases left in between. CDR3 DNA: TGTGCCAGCAGTTTATCCCAGGCCCACACTGAAGCTTTCTTT. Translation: CASSLSQAHTEAFF.

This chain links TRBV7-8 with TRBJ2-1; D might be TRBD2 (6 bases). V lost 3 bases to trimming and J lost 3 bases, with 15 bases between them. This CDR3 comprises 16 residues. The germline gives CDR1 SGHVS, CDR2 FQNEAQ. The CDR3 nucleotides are TGTGCCAGCAGCTTCGGGACTCCCGTGGGCTACAATGAGCAGTTCTTC. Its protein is CASSFGTPVGYNEQFF.

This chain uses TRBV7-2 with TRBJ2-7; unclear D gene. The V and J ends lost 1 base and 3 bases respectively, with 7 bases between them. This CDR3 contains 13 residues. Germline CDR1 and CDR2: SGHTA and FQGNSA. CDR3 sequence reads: CASSLEADYEQYF. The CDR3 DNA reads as TGTGCCAGCAGCTTAGAGGCGGACTACGAGCAGTACTTC. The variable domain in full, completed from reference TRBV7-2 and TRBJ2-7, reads GAGVSQSPSNKVTEKGKDVELRCDPISGHTALYWYRQSLGQGLEFLIYFQGNSAPDKSGLPSDRFSAERTGGSVSTLTIQRTQQEDSAVYLCASSLEADYEQYFGPGTRLTVT.

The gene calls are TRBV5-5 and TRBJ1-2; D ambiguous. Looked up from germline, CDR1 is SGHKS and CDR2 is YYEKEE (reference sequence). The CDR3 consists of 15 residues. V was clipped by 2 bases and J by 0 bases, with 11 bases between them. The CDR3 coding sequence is TGTGCCAGCAGCTTAGACCCCTATCCTAACTATGGCTACACCTTC. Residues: CASSLDPYPNYGYTF. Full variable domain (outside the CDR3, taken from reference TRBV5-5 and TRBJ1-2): DAGVTQSPTHLIKTRGQQVTLRCSPISGHKSVSWYQQVLGQGPQFIFQYYEKEERGRGNFPDRFSARQFPNYSSELNVNALLLGDSALYLCASSLDPYPNYGYTFGSGTRLTVV.

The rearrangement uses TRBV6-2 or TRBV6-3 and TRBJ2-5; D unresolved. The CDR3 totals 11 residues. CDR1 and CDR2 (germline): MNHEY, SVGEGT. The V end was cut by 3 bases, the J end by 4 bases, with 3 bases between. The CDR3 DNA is TGTGCCAGCAGTTATCGAGAGACCCAGTACTTC. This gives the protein CASSYRETQYF.

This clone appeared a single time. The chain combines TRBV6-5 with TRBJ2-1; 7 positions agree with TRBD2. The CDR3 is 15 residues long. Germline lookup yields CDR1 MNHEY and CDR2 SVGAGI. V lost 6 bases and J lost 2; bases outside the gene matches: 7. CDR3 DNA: TGTGCCAGCAGCGCCCGGGGGGTCCCCTACAATGAGCAGTTCTTC. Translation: CASSARGVPYNEQFF.

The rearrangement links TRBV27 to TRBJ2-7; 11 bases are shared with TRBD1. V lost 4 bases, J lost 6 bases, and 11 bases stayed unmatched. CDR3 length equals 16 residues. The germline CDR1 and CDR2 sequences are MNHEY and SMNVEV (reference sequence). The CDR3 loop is CASSSPFGQGAGEQYF. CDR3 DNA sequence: TGTGCCAGCAGTTCCCCCTTTGGACAGGGGGCTGGCGAGCAGTACTTC.

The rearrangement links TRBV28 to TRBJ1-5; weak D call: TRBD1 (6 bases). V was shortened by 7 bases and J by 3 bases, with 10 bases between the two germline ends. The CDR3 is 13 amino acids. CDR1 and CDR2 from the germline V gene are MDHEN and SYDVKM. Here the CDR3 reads CASIDRTNQPQHF. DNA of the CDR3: TGTGCCAGCATTGACAGGACCAATCAGCCCCAGCATTTT.

The DNA for the CDR3 is TGTGCCAGCAGGATGGAATCAGGGGATCAGCCCCAGCATTTT. Its translation: CASRMESGDQPQHF. This chain joins TRBV2 and TRBJ1-5; tentative D call: TRBD1 (6 bases). Germline V gives CDR1 SNHLY, CDR2 FYNNEI. The CDR3 contains 14 residues. V shed 6 bases and J shed 5 bases, with 14 bases lying between them. Combining the CDR3 with reference TRBV2 and TRBJ1-5 gives the whole variable domain EPEVTQTPSHQVTQMGQEVILRCVPISNHLYFYWYRQILGQKVEFLVSFYNNEISEKSEIFDDQFSVERPDGSNFTLKIRSTKLEDSAMYFCASRMESGDQPQHFGDGTRLSIL.

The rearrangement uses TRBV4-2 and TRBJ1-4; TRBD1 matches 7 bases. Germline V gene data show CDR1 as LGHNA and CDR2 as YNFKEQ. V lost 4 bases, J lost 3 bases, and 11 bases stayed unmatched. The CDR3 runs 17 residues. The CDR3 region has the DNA TGTGCCAGCAGCCTTCGACAGGGAGGTTGGGCTAATGAAAAACTGTTTTTT. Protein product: CASSLRQGGWANEKLFF.